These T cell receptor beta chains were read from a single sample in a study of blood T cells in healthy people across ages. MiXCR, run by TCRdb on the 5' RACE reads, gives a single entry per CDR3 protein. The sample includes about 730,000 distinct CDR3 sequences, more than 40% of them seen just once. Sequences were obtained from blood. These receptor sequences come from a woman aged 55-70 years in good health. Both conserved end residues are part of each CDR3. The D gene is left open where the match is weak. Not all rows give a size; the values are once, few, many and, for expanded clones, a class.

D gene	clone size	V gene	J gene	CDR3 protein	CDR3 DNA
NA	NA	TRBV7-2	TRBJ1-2	CASSQDATANYGYTF	TGTGCCAGCAGCCAAGACGCGACAGCTAACTATGGCTACACCTTC
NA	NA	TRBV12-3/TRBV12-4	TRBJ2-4	CASSFEVLQVAKNIQYF	TGTGCCAGCAGTTTTGAAGTTCTTCAGGTAGCCAAAAACATTCAGTACTTC
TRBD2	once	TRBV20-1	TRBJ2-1	CSARPLAGGLNSYNEQFF	TGCAGTGCTAGGCCCCTAGCGGGGGGACTCAATTCCTACAATGAGCAGTTCTTC
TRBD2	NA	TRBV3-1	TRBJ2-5	CASSLGTSGSMGETQYF	TGTGCCAGCAGCCTCGGGACTAGCGGGAGTATGGGAGAGACCCAGTACTTC
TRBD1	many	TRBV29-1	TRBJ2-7	CSVSWTGSSYEQYF	TGCAGCGTGTCATGGACAGGGAGCTCCTACGAGCAGTACTTC
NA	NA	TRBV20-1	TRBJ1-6	CSARVGFKMGNSPLHF	TGCAGTGCTAGGGTGGGATTTAAAATGGGAAATTCACCCCTCCACTTT
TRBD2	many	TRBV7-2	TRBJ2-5	CASSPRTSKETQYF	TGTGCCAGCAGCCCCAGGACTAGCAAGGAGACCCAGTACTTC
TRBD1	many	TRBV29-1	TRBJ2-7	CSVARQGLNEQYF	TGCAGCGTTGCACGACAGGGTTTAAACGAGCAGTACTTC
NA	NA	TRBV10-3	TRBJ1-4	CAISEAGTNEKLFF	TGTGCCATCAGTGAGGCAGGAACTAATGAAAAACTGTTTTTT
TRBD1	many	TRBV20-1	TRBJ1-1	CSARDRLNTEAFF	TGCAGTGCTCGGGACAGACTGAACACTGAAGCTTTCTTT
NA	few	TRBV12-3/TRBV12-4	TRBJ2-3	CASSPPRTETDTQYF	TGTGCCAGCAGTCCCCCCCGGACAGAAACAGATACGCAGTATTTT
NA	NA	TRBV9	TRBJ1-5	CASSVEDGNQPQHF	TGTGCCAGCAGCGTAGAGGACGGCAATCAGCCCCAGCATTTT
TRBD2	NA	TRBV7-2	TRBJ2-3	CASSLLAGVGTDTRYF	TGTGCCAGCAGCTTATTAGCGGGAGTGGGCACAGATACGCGGTATTTT
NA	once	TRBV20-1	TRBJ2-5	CSARLLGETQYF	TGCAGTGCTAGATTGCTTGGCGAGACCCAGTACTTC
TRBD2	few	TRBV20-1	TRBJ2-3	CSAPLAGGRDTQYF	TGCAGTGCTCCACTAGCGGGGGGCAGAGATACGCAGTATTTT
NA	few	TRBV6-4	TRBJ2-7	CASSDGPPRDEQYF	TGTGCCAGCAGTGACGGACCTCCTCGCGACGAGCAGTACTTC
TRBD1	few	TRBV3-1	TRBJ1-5	CASSQGGQGYQPQHF	TGTGCCAGCAGCCAAGGGGGACAGGGATATCAGCCCCAGCATTTT
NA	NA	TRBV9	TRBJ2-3	CASSLRERRPDTQYF	TGTGCCAGCAGCCTCCGGGAAAGGCGGCCAGATACGCAGTATTTT
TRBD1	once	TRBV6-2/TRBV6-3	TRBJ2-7	CASSSHGTGQYEQYF	TGTGCCAGCAGTTCCCACGGGACAGGGCAATACGAGCAGTACTTC
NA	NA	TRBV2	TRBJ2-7	CASRPDRPSYEQYF	TGTGCCAGCAGGCCTGACAGGCCCTCCTACGAGCAGTACTTC
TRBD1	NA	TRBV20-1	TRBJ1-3	CSARKGTVDSGNTIYF	TGCAGTGCTAGAAAAGGGACAGTTGACTCTGGAAACACCATATATTTT
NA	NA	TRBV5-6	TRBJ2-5	CASSKDRLPQETQYF	TGTGCCAGCAGCAAGGACAGACTACCCCAAGAGACCCAGTACTTC
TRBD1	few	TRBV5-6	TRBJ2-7	CASSRGTGRHEQYF	TGTGCCAGCAGCAGGGGGACAGGGAGGCACGAGCAGTACTTC
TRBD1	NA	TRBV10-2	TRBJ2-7	CASSQGQTSYEQYF	TGCGCCAGCAGCCAGGGACAGACGTCCTACGAGCAGTACTTC
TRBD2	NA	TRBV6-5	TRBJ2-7	CASSSSQRGGRNEQYF	TGTGCCAGCAGTTCCTCTCAGCGGGGGGGCCGCAATGAGCAGTACTTC
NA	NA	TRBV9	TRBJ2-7	CASSAAGTASNEQYF	TGTGCCAGCAGCGCAGCCGGGACCGCCTCCAACGAGCAGTACTTC
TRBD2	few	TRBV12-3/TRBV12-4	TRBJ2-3	CASTLAGETDTQYF	TGTGCCAGCACCCTAGCGGGAGAAACAGATACGCAGTATTTT
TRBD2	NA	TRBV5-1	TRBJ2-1	CASSHGLAGGFYNEQFF	TGCGCCAGCAGCCACGGACTAGCGGGGGGTTTTTACAATGAGCAGTTCTTC
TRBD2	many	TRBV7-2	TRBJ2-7	CASSLSKREETYEQYF	TGTGCCAGCAGCTTATCCAAGCGGGAGGAAACCTACGAGCAGTACTTC
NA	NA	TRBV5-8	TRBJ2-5	CASSLPGHKETQYF	TGTGCCAGCAGCTTGCCGGGACACAAAGAGACCCAGTACTTC
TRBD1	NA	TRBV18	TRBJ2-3	CASSADRVFADTQYF	TGTGCCAGCTCAGCCGACAGGGTTTTTGCAGATACGCAGTATTTT